This T cell receptor beta chain was recorded in a study of beta chain features in type 1 diabetes. This clone was detected a few times. Its antigen remains unidentified. cDNA synthesis used the whole RNA isolate, giving expressed TCRB sequences. Assay used: immunoSEQ multiplex PCR; TCRdb lists only in-frame clones, some missing. The table includes a few hundred thousand clones, over 9% detected once. Notes on the study in general: All four CD4+ subsets of Type 1 diabetes patients contained TCRB CDR3s that were moderately but significantly shorter. The similarity of naive, central memory and Treg TCRB repertoires appeared greater among patients than among healthy donors.

Every single donor gave one heparinised blood draw, and these averaged about 100 mL. Populations obtained by sorting all exceeded 98% purity. V shed 7 bases and J shed 1 base, with 11 bases lying between them. Germline CDR1 reads MDHEN; CDR2 reads SYDVKM. The CDR3 is made up of 15 amino acids. The clonotype was recovered from a man aged 25-45 years with type 1 diabetes. The chain employs TRBV28 and TRBJ1-6, with D unresolved. Sequencing used central memory CD4+ T cells from blood. For the CDR3, the DNA is TGTGCCAGCACCCCCTCGGCGTCCTATAATTCACCCCTCCACTTT. It specifies CASTPSASYNSPLHF.